The 9 T cell receptor beta chains presented below share a single source sample, sequenced in a study of Ad26.COV2.S vaccination and SARS-CoV-2 variants. Here immunoSEQ multiplex PCR was the method, and the copy in TCRdb shows in-frame clones only, minus some. This table has roughly 150,000 clones, 86% appearing once. Specimen: peripheral blood, collected after recovery from COVID-19. The receptors were gathered from a human donor who had recovered from COVID-19.

This clone was seen a few times. The chain joins TRBV7-8 to TRBJ1-2; 9 nucleotides line up with TRBD1. In germline, CDR1 is SGHVS, CDR2 FQNEAQ. V dropped 4 bases and J dropped 10; count of bases not matched to a gene: 16. The length of the CDR3 is 16 residues. The CDR3 sequence: CASSSPGQGSRGDYTF. CDR3 coding DNA: TGTGCCAGCAGCTCCCCGGGACAGGGATCGCGTGGTGACTACACCTTC.

This clone was counted a single time. The chain couples TRBV5-1 to TRBJ2-7; possibly TRBD1 or TRBD2 for D (5 bases each). V was trimmed by 0 bases and J by 2 bases, leaving 15 bases between them. CDR1 is SGHRS and CDR2 is YFSETQ in the germline V gene. This CDR3 has 16 residues. CDR3 region: CASSLGGTLTTYEQYF. Here the CDR3 DNA reads TGCGCCAGCAGCTTGGGAGGGACCCTAACGACCTACGAGCAGTACTTC.

The chain couples TRBV10-3 to TRBJ1-1, with a possible D match to TRBD1 (6 bases). V shed 4 bases and J shed 1 base, with 7 bases lying between them. The length of the CDR3 is 13 residues. Germline CDR1 ENHRY, CDR2 SYGVKD. CDR3 amino acids: CAISGQANTEAFF. Here the CDR3 DNA reads TGTGCCATCAGTGGACAGGCGAACACTGAAGCTTTCTTT.

J is TRBJ1-2 and V is TRBV30; D remains unclear. Germline V gene sequence: CDR1 GTSNPN, CDR2 SVGIG (reference sequence). V was pared by 5 bases and J by 3 bases, with 22 bases between. The CDR3 contains 16 residues. CDR3 sequence: CAWRRSLERYYYGYTF. The CDR3 region has the DNA TGTGCCTGGCGTCGTTCCCTAGAGAGGTACTACTATGGCTACACCTTC.

The chain recombines TRBV3-1 (or the pseudogene TRBV3-2) with TRBJ2-3, with 9 bases matching TRBD2. V was clipped by 5 bases and J by 6 bases; unmatched bases: 18. The CDR3 runs to 18 residues. Germline V gene data show CDR1 as LGHDT and CDR2 as YNNKEL (reference sequence). The CDR3 loop reads CASSKGRKYAGGLDTQYF. The CDR3 nucleotides read TGTGCCAGCAGCAAAGGCAGGAAGTACGCGGGGGGGCTGGATACGCAGTATTTT.

V usage is TRBV4-3 and J usage is TRBJ1-1; 8 bases agree with TRBD1. The CDR3 totals 14 residues. V shed 3 bases and J 5 bases; nucleotides not matched to a gene: 5. The V gene's germline CDR1 is LGHNA and CDR2 YSLEER. The CDR3 region has the DNA TGCGCCAGCAGCCACACAGGGGGAGGGACTGAAGCTTTCTTT. It codes for CASSHTGGGTEAFF.

For this clone: Other DNA variants within this sample encode the same CDR3. The chain links TRBV11-2 to TRBJ1-2, with D hard to call. The CDR3 is 13 amino acids. Trimming took 0 bases from V and 2 from J, leaving 4 bases between them. Germline-derived CDR1 and CDR2 are SGHAT and FQNNGV. Here the CDR3 DNA reads TGTGCCAGCAGCTTAGAGGGAAACTATGGCTACACCTTC. Amino acids: CASSLEGNYGYTF.

The chain has TRBV5-4 and TRBJ2-7; D is unresolved. V gave up 0 bases and J gave up 3 bases, with 13 bases separating them. The CDR3 is 15 residues long. Per germline, CDR1 SGHNT and CDR2 YYREEE (reference sequence). In nucleotides, the CDR3 is TGTGCCAGCAGCTTGGCTATTGGCGGCCACTACGAGCAGTACTTC. This gives the protein CASSLAIGGHYEQYF.

This chain links TRBV2 with TRBJ1-6, with a tentative D call TRBD1 (5 bases). The germline gives CDR1 SNHLY, CDR2 FYNNEI. Trimming cost V 6 bases and J 7 bases, with 19 bases left between them. This CDR3 is built from 16 residues. Here the CDR3 DNA reads TGTGCCAGCAGCCCAGAACTACGGGGGAAGAATTCACCCCTCCACTTT. It specifies CASSPELRGKNSPLHF.